Following are 17 T cell receptor beta chains from one sample sequenced in a study of post-analysis software for immune sequencing data (dated by TCRdb to between 2014 and 2016). Libraries were prepared through PCR. Sequencing relied on an Illumina HiSeq 2500. To reduce PCR and sequencing biases, unique molecular identifiers were built into the TCR beta cDNA libraries. The public reads were reanalyzed by TCRdb: fastp trimming at Q25, MiXCR alignment, in-frame beta chains only. Each entry merges the rows of one CDR3 protein and shows their most common DNA and genes. Across this sample there are about 150,000 distinct CDR3 sequences, with around 28% seen only once. More than 1.3% of the sample goes to the ten largest clones. Study-wide conclusions, independent of this receptor: Four to six TRBV segments, including TRBV5-6, TRBV5-1 and TRBV20-1, were significantly more frequent in patients than controls.

These receptors are not linked to any known antigen. The sequenced sample consisted of blood. The receptors were sampled from a girl between 10 and 17 years old with multiple sclerosis.

Comment on this clonotype: Possible read error: a much larger clone is one base away. The chain couples TRBV5-1 to TRBJ2-1; TRBD2 matches at 7 bases. The CDR3 sequence is 14 residues long. Germline CDR1 and CDR2: SGHRS and YFSETQ. CDR3 amino acids: CASGFRLADNEQFF. CDR3 DNA: TGCGCCAGCGGCTTTAGACTAGCAGACAATGAGCAGTTCTTC.

The V call is TRBV5-1, the J call TRBJ2-1; 15 bases are shared with TRBD2. Losses at the gene ends were 4 bases for V and 7 bases for J; bases not matched to a gene: 6. Germline V gene lookup returns CDR1 SGHRS and CDR2 YFSETQ. The CDR3 spans 16 residues. The CDR3 bases are TGCGCCAGCAGCCGGGGACTAGCGGGAGGTGGGAATGAGCAGTTCTTC. It specifies CASSRGLAGGGNEQFF. Combining the CDR3 with reference TRBV5-1 and TRBJ2-1 gives the whole variable domain KAGVTQTPRYLIKTRGQQVTLSCSPISGHRSVSWYQQTPGQGLQFLFEYFSETQRNKGNFPGRFSGRQFSNSRSEMNVSTLELGDSALYLCASSRGLAGGGNEQFFGPGTRLTVL.

The chain combines TRBV15 with TRBJ2-1, with D possibly being TRBD1 (6 bases). This CDR3 is 15 amino acids long. V shed 0 bases and J shed 6 bases, with 12 bases lying between them. The germline V gene encodes CDR1 LNHNV and CDR2 YYDKDF (reference sequence). The CDR3: CATSRDPGASNEQFF. In DNA form, the CDR3 reads TGTGCCACCAGCAGAGATCCAGGGGCCAGCAATGAGCAGTTCTTC. Full variable domain (rest looked up from reference TRBV15 and TRBJ2-1): DAMVIQNPRYQVTQFGKPVTLSCSQTLNHNVMYWYQQKSSQAPKLLFHYYDKDFNNEADTPDNFQSRRPNTSFCFLDIRSPGLGDTAMYLCATSRDPGASNEQFFGPGTRLTVL.

V gene TRBV5-6 combines with J gene TRBJ1-5; 7 nucleotides align to TRBD1. The length of the CDR3 is 16 residues. The junction had 3 bases not matched to a gene; V was cut back by 0 bases and J by 0 bases. In germline, CDR1 is SGHDT, CDR2 YYEEEE. CDR3 sequence (DNA): TGTGCCAGCAGCTTGGGGGGACAGACTAGCAATCAGCCCCAGCATTTT. Translated: CASSLGGQTSNQPQHF.

This clonotype was found a few times. This may come from a read error, since a much larger clone is one base off. The chain employs TRBV12-3 or TRBV12-4 and TRBJ2-7, with TRBD2 matching over 7 bases. V shed 4 bases, J shed 5 bases, and the junction held 11 bases outside the gene matches. The CDR3 has 15 residues. The CDR3 sequence: CASSSRPGRGDEQYF. CDR3 nucleotide sequence: TGTGCCAGCAGTTCCCGACCGGGACGGGGGGACGAGCAGTACTTC.

Only a few counts were recorded for this clonotype. The chain joins TRBV20-1 to TRBJ2-5; TRBD2 aligns across 16 bases. The CDR3 is 18 amino acids. Looked up from germline, CDR1 is DFQATT and CDR2 is SNEGSKA (reference sequence). V shed 6 bases, J shed 1 base, and the junction held 11 bases outside the gene matches. The CDR3 sequence is CSAQSGLAGGSLQETQYF. CDR3 in DNA: TGCAGTGCCCAATCGGGACTAGCGGGAGGGAGTCTCCAAGAGACCCAGTACTTC.

A note on this clonotype: A much larger clone lies a single base off, so this may be a read error. This chain links TRBV10-3 with TRBJ2-1, with 15 bases aligning to TRBD2. V dropped 2 bases and J dropped 13; count of bases not matched to a gene: 15. This CDR3 region has 18 residues. CDR1 is ENHRY and CDR2 is SYGVKD in the germline V gene. The CDR3 loop reads CAISEGTSGRLLSETQFF. For the CDR3, the DNA is TGTGCCATCAGTGAGGGGACTAGCGGGAGGCTTCTCTCAGAGACCCAGTTCTTC.

Points on this clonotype: Given a much more abundant clone one base away, this may be a read error. The chain carries TRBV4-1 and TRBJ2-1; TRBD1 or TRBD2 may be the D gene (5 bases each). CDR1 and CDR2 from the germline V gene are MGHRA and YSYEKL. This CDR3 contains 16 residues. The CDR3 coding sequence is TGCGCCAGCAGCCAAGACCCCGGGGCAGCCGTCAATGGGCAGTTCTTC. It encodes CASSQDPGAAVNGQFF.

This clonotype came up a few times. V and J are TRBV5-1 and TRBJ2-7; TRBD2 matches at 12 bases. Germline trimming cut 10 bases from V and 4 bases from J; bases unmatched to any gene: 12. The CDR3 sequence is 15 residues long. CDR1 and CDR2 (germline): SGHRS, YFSETQ. CDR3 coding DNA: TGCGCCGGCATGGTGACTAGCGGGAGTTCTTACGAGCAGTACTTC. It translates to CAGMVTSGSSYEQYF.

The CDR3: CASSQVAGSSYNEQFF. The CDR3 DNA reads TGCGCCAGCAGCCAAGTTGCGGGGAGCTCCTACAATGAGCAGTTCTTC. The chain is built from TRBV4-1 and TRBJ2-1, with a possible D match to TRBD2 (6 bases). There are 16 residues in the CDR3. V lost 1 base and J 0 bases, leaving 10 bases between the germline ends. Germline values: CDR1 MGHRA, CDR2 YSYEKL.

This clonotype was recorded a few times. The rearrangement uses TRBV7-3 and TRBJ2-2, with D perhaps matching TRBD1 (5 bases). The ends were cut back, 0 bases at V and 6 bases at J, with 8 bases in the middle. In germline, CDR1 is SGHTA, CDR2 FQGTGA. The length of the CDR3 is 14 residues. This CDR3 reads CASSLTREAGELFF. Here the CDR3 DNA reads TGTGCCAGCAGCTTAACCAGGGAAGCCGGGGAGCTGTTTTTT.

The V call is TRBV5-1, the J call TRBJ2-1; no definite D call. The CDR3 extends over 14 amino acids. Deletions cut 0 bases from V and 5 bases from J, with 9 bases between. CDR1 and CDR2 (germline): SGHRS, YFSETQ. The CDR3 DNA follows: TGCGCCAGCAGCTTGGTCGGAATAAACAATGAGCAGTTCTTC. It translates to CASSLVGINNEQFF.

This chain uses TRBV10-3 with TRBJ2-5; 10 bases agree with TRBD2. The CDR3 is 14 residues long. In germline, CDR1 is ENHRY, CDR2 SYGVKD. Losses at the gene ends were 8 bases for V and 3 bases for J; bases not matched to a gene: 6. The DNA of the CDR3 is TGTGCCATCGGGTGGCTAGCGGGAGAAGAGACCCAGTACTTC. Residues: CAIGWLAGEETQYF.

This clonotype was observed at least ten times. This chain links TRBV12-3 or TRBV12-4 with TRBJ2-1; 12 nucleotides align to TRBD2. This CDR3 comprises 17 residues. The V gene end was trimmed by 6 bases and the J gene end by 8 bases; junction bases not matched to a gene: 14. DNA for the CDR3: TGTGCCAGCAGACTAACTTATCTAGCGGGAGGGTTACATGAGCAGTTCTTC. This translates into CASRLTYLAGGLHEQFF.

The chain is built from TRBV28 and TRBJ1-3; the match to TRBD1 covers 7 bases. The CDR3 is 17 amino acids. From germline, CDR1 is MDHEN and CDR2 SYDVKM. Trimming cost V 7 bases and J 4 bases; bases outside gene matches: 16. The CDR3, as DNA: TGTGCCAGCAAATCTTCCTCAGGAGGGACAGCGGGAAACACCATATATTTT. Its translation is CASKSSSGGTAGNTIYF. The full variable domain, its missing parts supplied by reference TRBV28 and TRBJ1-3, is DVKVTQSSRYLVKRTGEKVFLECVQDMDHENMFWYRQDPGLGLRLIYFSYDVKMKEKGDIPEGYSVSREKKERFSLILESASTNQTSMYLCASKSSSGGTAGNTIYFGEGSWLTVV.

In its sample, this clonotype was seen a few times. This sequence joins TRBV9 and TRBJ1-2; D not resolved. This CDR3 has 14 amino acids. In germline, CDR1 is SGDLS, CDR2 YYNGEE. The V and J ends lost 0 bases and 6 bases respectively, with 12 bases between them. In nucleotides, the CDR3 is TGTGCCAGCAGCGTAGCTTCGAGTTGGGATGGCTACACCTTC. It is translated as CASSVASSWDGYTF.

Many counts were recorded for this clonotype. This chain connects TRBV10-3 to TRBJ2-7; 7 nucleotides match TRBD1. Germline trimming cut 0 bases from V and 3 bases from J; bases unmatched to any gene: 5. From germline, CDR1 is ENHRY and CDR2 SYGVKD. There are 15 residues in the CDR3. CDR3 bases: TGTGCCATCAGTGAGTCGCCTGACAGGGACTACGAGCAGTACTTC. This encodes CAISESPDRDYEQYF.